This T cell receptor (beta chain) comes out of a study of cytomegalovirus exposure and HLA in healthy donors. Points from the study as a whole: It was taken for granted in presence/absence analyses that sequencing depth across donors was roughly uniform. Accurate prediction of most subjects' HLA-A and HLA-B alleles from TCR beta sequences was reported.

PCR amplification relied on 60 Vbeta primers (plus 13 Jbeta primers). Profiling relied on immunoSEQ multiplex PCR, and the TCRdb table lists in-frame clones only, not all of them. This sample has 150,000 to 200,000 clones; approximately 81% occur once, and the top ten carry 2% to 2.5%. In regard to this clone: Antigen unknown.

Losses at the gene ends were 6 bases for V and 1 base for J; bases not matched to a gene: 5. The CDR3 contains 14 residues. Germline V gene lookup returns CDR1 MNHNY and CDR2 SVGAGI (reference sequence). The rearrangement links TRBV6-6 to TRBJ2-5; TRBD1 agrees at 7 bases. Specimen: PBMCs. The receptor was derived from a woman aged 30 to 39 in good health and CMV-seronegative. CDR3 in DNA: TGTGCCAGCAGAGGGGGCAGCACCCAAGAGACCCAGTACTTC. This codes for CASRGGSTQETQYF.